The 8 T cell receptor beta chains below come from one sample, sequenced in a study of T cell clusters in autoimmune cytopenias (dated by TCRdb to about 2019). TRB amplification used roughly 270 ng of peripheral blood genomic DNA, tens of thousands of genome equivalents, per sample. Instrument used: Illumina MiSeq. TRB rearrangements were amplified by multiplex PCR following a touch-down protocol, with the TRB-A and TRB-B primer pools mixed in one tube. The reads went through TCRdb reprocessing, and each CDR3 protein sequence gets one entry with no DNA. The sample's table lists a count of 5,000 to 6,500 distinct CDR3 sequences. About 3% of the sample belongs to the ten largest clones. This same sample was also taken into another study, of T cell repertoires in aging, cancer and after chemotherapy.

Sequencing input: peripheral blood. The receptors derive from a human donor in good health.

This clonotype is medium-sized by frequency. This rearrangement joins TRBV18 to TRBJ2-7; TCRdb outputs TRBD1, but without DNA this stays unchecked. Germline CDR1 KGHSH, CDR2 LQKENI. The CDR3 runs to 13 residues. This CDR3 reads CASSPDSNYEQYF. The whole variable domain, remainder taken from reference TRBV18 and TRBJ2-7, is NAGVMQNPRHLVRRRGQEARLRCSPMKGHSHVYWYRQLPEEGLKFMVYLQKENIIDESGMPKERFSAEFPKEGPSILRIQQVVRGDSAAYFCASSPDSNYEQYFGPGTRLTVT.

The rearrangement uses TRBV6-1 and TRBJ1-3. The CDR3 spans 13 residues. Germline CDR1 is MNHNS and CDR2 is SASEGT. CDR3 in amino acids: CASSEGSGNTIYF.

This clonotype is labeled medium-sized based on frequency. CDR3 amino acids: CAWRYKTSGTNTGELFF. V usage is TRBV30 and J usage is TRBJ2-2; TCRdb picks TRBD2, but there is no DNA to check that call. From germline, CDR1 is GTSNPN and CDR2 SVGIG (reference sequence). This CDR3 is built from 17 residues.

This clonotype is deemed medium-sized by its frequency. The CDR3 spells CASSLVVLGGYTF. V is TRBV5-5 and J is TRBJ1-2. Germline-derived CDR1 and CDR2 are SGHKS and YYEKEE (reference sequence). The length of the CDR3 is 13 residues.

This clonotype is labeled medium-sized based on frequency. The CDR3 sequence: CASSWTGNEQFF. The chain joins TRBV5-5 to TRBJ2-1; TCRdb returns TRBD1, unconfirmable since there is no DNA. The CDR3 spans 12 residues. Per the germline V gene, CDR1 is SGHKS and CDR2 is YYEKEE (reference sequence).

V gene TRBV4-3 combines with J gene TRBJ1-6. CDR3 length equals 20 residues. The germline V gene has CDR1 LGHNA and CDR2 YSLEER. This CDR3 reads CASSQEGNLGRSSYNSPLHF.

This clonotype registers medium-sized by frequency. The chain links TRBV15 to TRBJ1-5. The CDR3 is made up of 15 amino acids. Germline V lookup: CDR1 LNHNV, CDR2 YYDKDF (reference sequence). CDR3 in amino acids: CATSYGTPLAQPQHF.

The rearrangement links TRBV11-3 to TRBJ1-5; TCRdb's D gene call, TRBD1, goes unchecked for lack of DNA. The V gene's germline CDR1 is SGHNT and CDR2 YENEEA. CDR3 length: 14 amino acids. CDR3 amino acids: CASSPPGSQRPQHF.